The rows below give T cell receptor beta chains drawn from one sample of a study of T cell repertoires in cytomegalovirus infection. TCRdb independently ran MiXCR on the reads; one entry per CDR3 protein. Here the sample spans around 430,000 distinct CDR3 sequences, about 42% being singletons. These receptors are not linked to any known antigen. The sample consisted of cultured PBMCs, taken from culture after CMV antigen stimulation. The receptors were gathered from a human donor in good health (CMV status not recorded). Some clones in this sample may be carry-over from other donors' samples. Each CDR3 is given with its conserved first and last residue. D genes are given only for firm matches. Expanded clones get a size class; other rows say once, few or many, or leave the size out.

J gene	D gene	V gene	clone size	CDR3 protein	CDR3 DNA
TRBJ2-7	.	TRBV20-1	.	CSARSGPFQEQYF	TGCAGTGCTAGATCGGGGCCTTTCCAAGAGCAGTACTTC
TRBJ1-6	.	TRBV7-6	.	CASSSGEGLRSPLHF	TGTGCCAGCAGCTCAGGTGAGGGGCTTCGATCACCCCTCCACTTT
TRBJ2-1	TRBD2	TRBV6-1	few	CASSLSGSYEQFF	TGTGCCAGCAGTTTAAGCGGGAGTTATGAGCAGTTCTTC
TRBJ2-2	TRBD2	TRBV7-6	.	CASSLSGGTNAGELFF	TGTGCCAGCAGCCTCTCGGGGGGAACGAACGCCGGGGAGCTGTTTTTT
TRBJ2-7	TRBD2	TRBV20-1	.	CSALSGSSYEQYF	TGCAGTGCTTTGAGCGGGAGTTCCTACGAGCAGTACTTC
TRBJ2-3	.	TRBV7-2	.	CASSLVSRDTQYF	TGTGCCAGCAGCTTAGTTTCGAGAGATACGCAGTATTTT
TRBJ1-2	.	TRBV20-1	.	CSADPWRGYTF	TGCAGTGCTGATCCATGGCGGGGCTACACCTTC
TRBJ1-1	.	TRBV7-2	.	CASSLAVGGPAFF	TGTGCCAGCAGCTTAGCGGTAGGGGGACCGGCTTTCTTT
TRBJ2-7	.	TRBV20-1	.	CSARPYEQYF	TGCAGTGCTAGGCCTTACGAGCAGTACTTC
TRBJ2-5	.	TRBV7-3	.	CASSTPPGSQETQYF	TGTGCCAGCAGCACACCCCCGGGAAGCCAAGAGACCCAGTACTTC
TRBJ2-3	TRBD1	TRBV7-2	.	CASSSGTGYGTDTQYF	TGTGCCAGCAGCTCCGGGACAGGGTATGGCACAGATACGCAGTATTTT
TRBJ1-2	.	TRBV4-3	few	CASSQVRAAGYTF	TGCGCCAGCAGCCAAGTAAGGGCCGCGGGCTACACCTTC
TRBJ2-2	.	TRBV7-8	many	CASSSRPPGSGELFF	TGTGCCAGCAGCTCGAGACCTCCCGGGAGCGGGGAGCTGTTTTTT
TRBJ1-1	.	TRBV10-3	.	CAIMPTRGNTEAFF	TGTGCCATCATGCCGACTCGGGGAAACACTGAAGCTTTCTTT
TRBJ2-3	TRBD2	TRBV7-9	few	CASSGKREGLSSTDTQYF	TGTGCCAGCAGCGGAAAGCGGGAGGGTCTTTCTAGCACAGATACGCAGTATTTT
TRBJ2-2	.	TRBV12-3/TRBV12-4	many	CASSLTGNTGELFF	TGTGCCAGCAGCTTAACAGGGAACACCGGGGAGCTGTTTTTT
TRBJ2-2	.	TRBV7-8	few	CASSLARSTGELFF	TGTGCCAGCAGCTTAGCGCGGTCCACCGGGGAGCTGTTTTTT
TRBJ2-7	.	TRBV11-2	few	CASSLAAGPYEQYF	TGTGCCAGCAGCTTAGCGGCCGGGCCCTACGAGCAGTACTTC
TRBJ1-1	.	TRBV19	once	CASSTSGTPNTEAFF	TGTGCCAGTAGTACTTCCGGGACACCGAACACTGAAGCTTTCTTT
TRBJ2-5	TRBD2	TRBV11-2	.	CASSRLAGRYQETQYF	TGTGCCAGCAGCCGGCTAGCGGGCCGTTACCAAGAGACCCAGTACTTC
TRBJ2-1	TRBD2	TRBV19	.	CASSIRLAGGLNEQFF	TGTGCCAGTAGTATTCGGCTAGCGGGGGGGCTGAATGAGCAGTTCTTC
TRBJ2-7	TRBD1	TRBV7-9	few	CASSSPGQGIHEQYF	TGTGCCAGCAGCTCGCCGGGACAGGGCATCCACGAGCAGTACTTC
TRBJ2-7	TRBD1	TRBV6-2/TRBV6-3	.	CASSYLTGDKREQYF	TGTGCCAGCAGTTACTTGACAGGGGATAAACGCGAGCAGTACTTC
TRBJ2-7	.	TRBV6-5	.	CASSLSGGRSYEQYF	TGTGCCAGCAGTTTAAGTGGGGGAAGGTCCTACGAGCAGTACTTC
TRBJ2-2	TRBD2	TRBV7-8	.	CASSSYSGRAGAGELFF	TGTGCCAGCAGCTCCTATAGCGGGAGGGCCGGGGCCGGGGAGCTGTTTTTT
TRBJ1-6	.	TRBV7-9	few	CASTGGSPLHF	TGTGCCAGCACCGGAGGTTCACCCCTCCACTTT
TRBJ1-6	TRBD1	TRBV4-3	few	CASSQHDRGMNSPLHF	TGCGCCAGCAGCCAACACGACAGGGGGATGAATTCACCCCTCCACTTT
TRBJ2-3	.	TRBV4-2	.	CASSLRERSGDTQYF	TGTGCCAGCAGCCTCCGGGAGCGGAGTGGAGATACGCAGTATTTT
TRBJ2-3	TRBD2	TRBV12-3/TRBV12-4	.	CASSLGSGSTDTQYF	TGTGCCAGCAGTTTAGGTAGCGGGAGCACAGATACGCAGTATTTT
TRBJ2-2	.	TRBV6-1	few	CASIKKTTVYAGELFF	TGTGCCAGCATCAAAAAGACCACGGTTTACGCCGGGGAGCTGTTTTTT
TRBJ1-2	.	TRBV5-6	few	CASSSTLTHGYTF	TGTGCCAGCAGCTCGACCCTAACACATGGCTACACCTTC
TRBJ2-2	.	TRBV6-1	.	CATLGHPNTGELFF	TGTGCCACATTGGGACACCCGAACACCGGGGAGCTGTTTTTT
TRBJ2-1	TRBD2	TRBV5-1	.	CASSLGVASGSNEQFF	TGCGCCAGCAGCTTGGGGGTGGCTAGCGGGAGTAATGAGCAGTTCTTC
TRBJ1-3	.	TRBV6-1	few	CASSPPGGNTIYF	TGTGCCAGCAGTCCCCCCGGAGGAAACACCATATATTTT
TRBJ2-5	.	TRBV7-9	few	CASSKAGSQETQYF	TGTGCCAGCAGCAAGGCGGGTTCGCAAGAGACCCAGTACTTC
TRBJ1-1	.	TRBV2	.	CASRAERAVVEAFF	TGTGCCAGCAGGGCGGAACGGGCAGTTGTTGAAGCTTTCTTT
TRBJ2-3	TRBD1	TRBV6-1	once	CASSGDRRDTQYF	TGTGCCAGCAGTGGGGACAGGAGAGATACGCAGTATTTT
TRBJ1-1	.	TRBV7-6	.	CASSSLGEVTEAFF	TGTGCCAGCAGCTCACTGGGGGAGGTTACTGAAGCTTTCTTT
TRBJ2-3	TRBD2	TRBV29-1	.	CSVTSAETSMYTQYF	TGCAGCGTTACATCGGCGGAGACTAGCATGTATACGCAGTATTTT
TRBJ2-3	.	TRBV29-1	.	CSVEDWGHSPSTDTQYF	TGCAGCGTTGAAGACTGGGGACATTCCCCTAGCACAGATACGCAGTATTTT
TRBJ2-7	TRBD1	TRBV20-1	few	CSARTGVLTYEQYF	TGCAGTGCCCGGACAGGGGTCCTAACCTACGAGCAGTACTTC
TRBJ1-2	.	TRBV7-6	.	CASSRGGQGLGYTF	TGTGCCAGCAGCCGGGGGGGGCAGGGACTTGGCTACACCTTC
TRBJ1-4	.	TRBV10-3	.	CAISDRGRATNEKLFF	TGTGCCATCAGTGATCGGGGTCGGGCAACTAATGAAAAACTGTTTTTT
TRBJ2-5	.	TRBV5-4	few	CASSLIGTEQETQYF	TGTGCCAGCAGCTTGATTGGGACGGAACAAGAGACCCAGTACTTC
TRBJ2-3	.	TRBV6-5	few	CASTALPDTQYF	TGTGCCAGCACAGCCCTTCCAGATACGCAGTATTTT
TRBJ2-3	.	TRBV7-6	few	CASSPPEGQSTDTQYF	TGTGCCAGCAGCCCCCCAGAGGGCCAAAGCACAGATACGCAGTATTTT
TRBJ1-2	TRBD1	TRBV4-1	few	CASSQPGQNYGYTF	TGCGCCAGCAGCCAGCCGGGACAGAATTATGGCTACACCTTC
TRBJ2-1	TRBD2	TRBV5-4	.	CASSLAGFGGRGEQFF	TGTGCCAGCAGCTTGGCCGGGTTTGGCGGGAGGGGTGAGCAGTTCTTC
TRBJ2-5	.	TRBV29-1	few	CSVVGGAQETQYF	TGCAGCGTTGTAGGGGGGGCCCAAGAGACCCAGTACTTC
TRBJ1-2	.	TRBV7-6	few	CASSQRIEGRGYGYTF	TGTGCCAGCAGCCAGAGAATAGAGGGTCGCGGCTATGGCTACACCTTC
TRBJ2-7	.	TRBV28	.	CASSSAVSLISYEQYF	TGTGCCAGCAGTTCGGCAGTTAGCTTAATCTCCTACGAGCAGTACTTC
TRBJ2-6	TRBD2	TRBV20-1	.	CSARDSGRATGANVLTF	TGCAGTGCTAGAGATAGCGGGAGGGCAACTGGGGCCAACGTCCTGACTTTC
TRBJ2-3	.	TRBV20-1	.	CSAGLLGSTDTQYF	TGCAGTGCTGGACTACTAGGTAGCACAGATACGCAGTATTTT